These T cell receptor beta chains were read from a single sample in a study of blood T cell repertoires in COVID-19. Libraries were prepared by immunoSEQ multiplex PCR; TCRdb keeps only in-frame clonotypes and omits some of them. The profile covers tens of thousands of clones, with approximately 89% appearing a single time and 5.8% taken by the ten largest. Sample: peripheral blood. These TCRs come from a man in his fifties with active COVID-19. Each CDR3 is given with its conserved first and last residue. D genes are given only for firm matches. Some rows have no size entry. The others give once, few or many, or a class for an expanded clone.

j_call,v_call,clone_size,d_call,cdr3_nt,cdr3_aa
TRBJ2-1,TRBV10-2,.,TRBD1,TGCGCCAGCAGTGAAACAGGGGCCTACAATGAGCAGTTCTTC,CASSETGAYNEQFF
TRBJ2-7,TRBV28,.,.,TGTGCCGGCGGGACTTCCTACGAGCAGTACTTC,CAGGTSYEQYF
TRBJ2-1,TRBV14,.,.,TGTGCCAGCAGCCAAGTATCGGGATACAATGAGCAGTTCTTC,CASSQVSGYNEQFF
TRBJ1-3,TRBV30,.,TRBD1,TGTGCCTGGAGCACAGGGGCCGGAAACACCATATATTTT,CAWSTGAGNTIYF
TRBJ1-2,TRBV12-3/TRBV12-4,.,TRBD1,TGTGCCAGCAGGCGGGACAGGGGCTATGGCTACACCTTC,CASRRDRGYGYTF
TRBJ1-1,TRBV7-9,.,.,TGTGCCAGCAGCTGGGCAGGGGCGGACACTGAAGCTTTCTTT,CASSWAGADTEAFF
TRBJ2-2,TRBV7-2,few,.,TGTGCCAGCAGCTCGCCGACTCCTCAAAGCACCGGGGAGCTGTTTTTT,CASSSPTPQSTGELFF
TRBJ2-1,TRBV6-4,once,TRBD1,TGTGCCAGCGCGAAGGGACAGGACTACAATGAGCAGTTCTTC,CASAKGQDYNEQFF
TRBJ2-1,TRBV3-1/TRBV3-2,.,TRBD2,TGTGCCAGCAGCCCCGGGACTACTCACAATGAGCAGTTCTTC,CASSPGTTHNEQFF
TRBJ2-2,TRBV11-2,.,.,TGTGCCAGCAGCCTAACCAACACCGGGGAGCTGTTTTTT,CASSLTNTGELFF
TRBJ2-3,TRBV28,.,.,TGTGCCAGCAGTTCTTACAGGGGAGGTTGGAGCACAGATACGCAGTATTTT,CASSSYRGGWSTDTQYF